This T cell receptor (beta chain) stems from a study of blood T cell repertoires in COVID-19. Overall study: T cells, B-cell-depleted T cells, or PBMCs provided the cDNA or gDNA that served as material.

This clone was picked up a small number of times. The table came from immunoSEQ multiplex PCR; TCRdb's copy has only in-frame clones and leaves some out. The sample lists hundreds of thousands of clones, 85% occurring once. From germline, CDR1 is SGHNT and CDR2 YYREEE (reference sequence). Trimming removed 4 bases at V and 5 bases at J, with 10 bases between. This CDR3 has 12 amino acids. Sequencing was carried out using peripheral blood. This receptor was obtained from a man in his fifties or sixties with active or convalescent COVID-19. The chain is built from TRBV5-4 and TRBJ2-7, with D possibly matching TRBD2 (5 bases). The CDR3 nucleotides are TGTGCCAGCAGCGCAGGACTGAACGAGCAGTACTTC. It yields the protein CASSAGLNEQYF.